This T cell receptor beta chain is drawn from a study of blood T cell repertoires in COVID-19. Produced via immunoSEQ multiplex PCR; TCRdb's table is partial and in-frame only. The profile shows about 120,000 clones, 78% of them singletons. This sequence was found in a man in his 70s with acute or convalescent COVID-19. What was sequenced was peripheral blood.

CDR3 in DNA: TGTGCCAGCAGCTTCACTAGCGGGGGTTACCCTAGCACAGATACGCAGTATTTT. Translation: CASSFTSGGYPSTDTQYF. The chain recombines TRBV5-4 with TRBJ2-3, with TRBD2 identical over 11 bases. Germline values: CDR1 SGHNT, CDR2 YYREEE (reference sequence). After removal of 2 bases from V and 0 bases from J, the junction contained 8 bases not matched to a gene. The CDR3 is 18 residues long.